This TCR beta chain was captured by sequencing in a study of T cells after posttransplantation cyclophosphamide. Profiled with immunoSEQ multiplex PCR; TCRdb holds only in-frame clones, not every one. The sample carries over 3,000 clones, approximately 70% recorded once. A marrow graft followed busulfan-fludarabine conditioning, with cyclophosphamide on days +3 and +4. The CDR3 loop spans 14 amino acids. In germline, CDR1 is MNHEY, CDR2 SMNVEV (reference sequence). V was trimmed by 3 bases and J by 8 bases, leaving 16 bases between them. The J gene is TRBJ1-2, the V gene TRBV27; D perhaps matches TRBD1 (6 bases). This receptor was identified in a female patient aged 40-49 years who received an allogeneic stem cell transplant from a related donor, was CMV-positive, and had no GVHD. The T cells may partly be graft donor cells. This sample comprised CD8+ T cells sorted from PBMCs, obtained 1162 days after allogeneic stem cell transplant with posttransplant cyclophosphamide. The CDR3 spells CASSFLSGASGYTF. The CDR3 coding sequence is TGTGCCAGCAGTTTTTTGTCAGGGGCCTCCGGCTACACCTTC.